A selection of T cell receptor beta chains follows, all from one sample in a study of blood T cell repertoires in COVID-19. TCRdb's table, derived via immunoSEQ multiplex PCR, lists solely in-frame clones and lacks some. Among approximately 270,000 clones listed, around 86% were seen once. Input material: peripheral blood. These receptors were taken from a man aged 35-49 years with active or convalescent COVID-19. The conserved cysteine and the conserved F or W are not part of the CDR3 here. A D gene is named only where the DNA matches it firmly.

TRBD1	TRBJ1-1	TRBV14	ASSQLSRGLGTEAF
TRBD1	TRBJ2-5	TRBV10-1	ASSEDRGTETQY
-	TRBJ2-2	TRBV5-4	ASSLFQNTGELF
TRBD2	TRBJ2-3	TRBV29-1	SVSESGVTDTQY
TRBD1	TRBJ1-2	TRBV30	AWENTGTGSGYGYT
-	TRBJ2-1	TRBV12-3/TRBV12-4	ASSSQREQF
-	TRBJ1-6	TRBV9	ASSPPGWANSPLH
-	TRBJ2-3	TRBV9	ASSVSAARTDTQY
TRBD1	TRBJ1-5	TRBV5-6	ASSLNRDRVLVPQH
-	TRBJ2-3	TRBV21-1	ASSKDSSGWGTDTQY
-	TRBJ1-2	TRBV27	ASSLSGGGQRGYT
-	TRBJ2-7	TRBV19	ASSIDRYEQY
-	TRBJ2-7	TRBV27	ASSLSWGVTYEQY
TRBD1	TRBJ2-7	TRBV4-1	ASSQGQGSNEQY
-	TRBJ1-1	TRBV5-1	ASTFGGGDTEAF
TRBD2	TRBJ2-7	TRBV9	ASGGVSSNARDEQY
TRBD1	TRBJ1-6	TRBV7-9	ASSLPRDRVSPLH
-	TRBJ1-2	TRBV5-6	ASSFIGADGYT
-	TRBJ1-4	TRBV21-1	ASSKVGRSSIPGHNEKLF
TRBD1	TRBJ1-6	TRBV10-3	AIRGQGKDSPLH
-	TRBJ1-5	TRBV10-2	ASSDMGAQPQH
TRBD1	TRBJ2-6	TRBV9	ASSAPRDSFSGANVLT
TRBD2	TRBJ2-3	TRBV7-3	ASSTTGAGVDGNTQY
TRBD1	TRBJ1-1	TRBV6-5	ASRQRQGAGTEAF
-	TRBJ2-3	TRBV29-1	SVEGATDTQY
-	TRBJ1-2	TRBV30	ACSQGSLNYGYT
-	TRBJ2-1	TRBV18	ASSIEQGPYNEQF
-	TRBJ1-2	TRBV15	ATSRDMSTLNYGYT
TRBD1	TRBJ2-1	TRBV4-1	ASSHWTGSDEQF
TRBD2	TRBJ2-3	TRBV2	ASSEAGGTDTQY
TRBD2	TRBJ2-7	TRBV5-6	ASSTPGLAGLAGSYEQY
TRBD1	TRBJ1-1	TRBV30	AWDRGFDTEAF
-	TRBJ2-3	TRBV19	ASSIQGDTQY
-	TRBJ1-1	TRBV5-5	ASSGEGPPNTEAF
TRBD1	TRBJ1-2	TRBV29-1	SVRDRSYGYT
-	TRBJ1-4	TRBV5-5	ASSQGPILLGNEKLF
-	TRBJ1-1	TRBV5-4	ASSLLVDTEAF
-	TRBJ1-5	TRBV28	ASSLARHSNQPQH
TRBD1	TRBJ2-7	TRBV5-1	ASGNGRDRADYEQY
TRBD1	TRBJ1-6	TRBV5-6	ASTVTGADNSPLH
TRBD2	TRBJ2-5	TRBV5-6	ASSNSGGAQETQY
-	TRBJ1-5	TRBV6-5	ASSYPPKISNQPQH
TRBD1	TRBJ1-2	TRBV19	ASSSPDRGNIDGYT
TRBD1	TRBJ1-2	TRBV5-5	ASSLVPGTDHNYGYT
TRBD1	TRBJ1-6	TRBV6-1	ASSELDRGQSPLH
TRBD1	TRBJ1-1	TRBV6-5	ASRTGGNTEAF
TRBD2	TRBJ2-2	TRBV19	ASTGLAGGPRTGELF
TRBD1	TRBJ1-2	TRBV19	ASSIPGTVLGNYGYT
TRBD1	TRBJ2-5	TRBV30	AWTLDRAKY
-	TRBJ2-3	TRBV28	ATISGASTDTQY
TRBD2	TRBJ2-1	TRBV5-4	ASSQKSGGAYNEQF
-	TRBJ2-3	TRBV30	AWSVGSSTDTQY
-	TRBJ2-3	TRBV27	ASSLRSTSTDTQY
TRBD1	TRBJ1-4	TRBV9	ASSHHGRGTGFANEKLF
TRBD1	TRBJ2-1	TRBV15	ATSRYASGTGNYNEQF
-	TRBJ1-3	TRBV28	ASSTGGGLGGNTIY
-	TRBJ2-3	TRBV18	ASSSIHPPDTQY